This T cell receptor (beta chain) was sequenced in a study of cytotoxic CD8 clonotypes in ibrutinib-treated CLL. Overall study: The response samples were taken once patients had been treated for a median of around twelve months, range 6 to 36.

Study results and caveats: For progressing versus sustained-remission patients, sampling times were not the same. Circulating CD8+ T-cell counts were tracked by baseline clonality, which exceeded that of age-matched healthy donors. Elevated clonality accompanied ibrutinib response, with a return toward baseline values at progression.

A remark on this clone: Its antigen is as yet unknown.

The table came from immunoSEQ multiplex PCR; TCRdb's copy has only in-frame clones and leaves some out. The sample holds approximately 320,000 clones, roughly 70% seen once. The junction had 5 bases not matched to a gene; V was cut back by 3 bases and J by 4 bases. Germline V gene lookup returns CDR1 MRHNA and CDR2 SNTAGT. The CDR3 length is 15 residues. This receptor was obtained from a human donor with chronic lymphocytic leukemia. The specimen comprised PBMCs, sampled after 36 months of ibrutinib treatment. The chain combines TRBV6-4 with TRBJ2-2, with 7 bases lining up with TRBD2. The CDR3 coding sequence is TGTGCCAGCAGTGAAGCGGGGATCGGCACCGGGGAGCTGTTTTTT. Its translation: CASSEAGIGTGELFF.